A selection of T cell receptor beta chains follows, all from one sample in a study of T cell repertoires in cytomegalovirus infection. TCRdb redid the calling of the reads with MiXCR, one entry per CDR3 protein. Here the sample spans approximately 500,000 distinct CDR3 sequences, 16% being singletons. The material sequenced was CD8+ T cells from PBMCs. These receptors originate from a human donor in good health (CMV status not recorded). Some clones in this sample may be carry-over from other donors' samples. CDR3s include the opening cysteine and the closing phenylalanine or tryptophan. A D gene is named only where the DNA matches it firmly. Clone size, where shown, is once, few, many, or a class for clones that have expanded.

>TRBJ2-7|NA|TRBV4-2|few
TGTGCCAGCAGCCAGGGTGACCCGACGGGTTTTGGCGAGCAGTACTTC
CASSQGDPTGFGEQYF
>TRBJ2-2|TRBD2|TRBV2|NA
TGTGCCAGCATTAGGGGACTAACGAACAGCGGGGAGCTGTTTTTT
CASIRGLTNSGELFF
>TRBJ2-3|TRBD2|TRBV9|NA
TGTGCCAGCAGCGTAGGCCAGCGGGAGGGGTACGATACGCAGTATTTT
CASSVGQREGYDTQYF
>TRBJ2-3|NA|TRBV3-1|NA
TGTGCCAGCAGCCAAGCTTTTTACTCTTTGGTGGCGACAAGCACAGATACGCAGTATTTT
CASSQAFYSLVATSTDTQYF
>TRBJ2-5|TRBD2|TRBV6-6|NA
TGTGCCAGCAGTTACGGGGGGGAAAAAGAGACCCAGTACTTC
CASSYGGEKETQYF
>TRBJ1-1|NA|TRBV7-9|many
TGTGCCAGCAGCTTTGGTCATCCAACTGAAGCTTTCTTT
CASSFGHPTEAFF
>TRBJ1-3|NA|TRBV30|NA
TGTGCCTGGAGTGTAGCAGGGATTGGAAACACCATATATTTT
CAWSVAGIGNTIYF
>TRBJ2-1|NA|TRBV5-1|NA
TGCGCCAGCAGTGACCTGGCGGGTATGAGCGATGAGCAGTTCTTC
CASSDLAGMSDEQFF
>TRBJ2-7|NA|TRBV3-1|many
TGTGCCAGCAGCCATAGCGGCCCGAGCTCCTACGAGCAGTACTTC
CASSHSGPSSYEQYF
>TRBJ2-5|NA|TRBV7-8|many
TGTGCCAGCAGCTTAGGAGACCCCGGGACCCAGTACTTC
CASSLGDPGTQYF
>TRBJ2-2|TRBD1|TRBV10-2|many
TGCGCCAGCAGTGTCACAGGGGTGAGCGGCACCGGGGAGCTGTTTTTT
CASSVTGVSGTGELFF
>TRBJ1-1|NA|TRBV11-2|many
TGTGCCAGCAGCTTTGAGGGGATTGAAGCTTTCTTT
CASSFEGIEAFF
>TRBJ2-1|TRBD2|TRBV28|few
TGTGCCAGCAGTTCCGCGGGACTAGCGTTGTACAATGAGCAGTTCTTC
CASSSAGLALYNEQFF
>TRBJ2-1|NA|TRBV28|few
TGTGCCAGCAGTTTATCGGATAGGAACAATGAGCAGTTCTTC
CASSLSDRNNEQFF
>TRBJ2-3|TRBD1|TRBV2|many
TGTGCCAGCAGTGAAGAGGACCCGACAGGGATTTGGGCAGATACGCAGTATTTT
CASSEEDPTGIWADTQYF
>TRBJ1-4|TRBD1|TRBV5-1|NA
TGCGCCAGCAGCACCCGGACAGGGGCAACTAATGAAAAACTGTTTTTT
CASSTRTGATNEKLFF
>TRBJ2-7|NA|TRBV5-5|NA
TGTGCCAGCAGCTTTGAGAACAGCCCCTACGAGCAGTACTTC
CASSFENSPYEQYF
>TRBJ2-1|NA|TRBV7-6|many
TGTGCCAGCAGCTTAGCGACTAACAATGAGCAGTTCTTC
CASSLATNNEQFF
>TRBJ2-1|TRBD2|TRBV4-1|many
TGCGCCAGCAGCCAAGAGCTAGCGGGGGGCCCCAATGAGCAGTTCTTC
CASSQELAGGPNEQFF
>TRBJ1-1|TRBD1|TRBV11-1|NA
TGTGCCAGCAGCTTAGAACGAGGCAGGGGGTACACTGAAGCTTTCTTT
CASSLERGRGYTEAFF
>TRBJ1-5|NA|TRBV4-3|few
TGCGCCAGCAGCCAAATGGGGAGTAATCAGCCCCAGCATTTT
CASSQMGSNQPQHF
>TRBJ1-4|NA|TRBV5-1|few
TGCGCCAGCAGCTTGGGACAACAAAGGTGGTTTTTT
CASSLGQQRWFF
>TRBJ1-2|NA|TRBV4-3|few
TGCGCCAGCAGCTTTCACCGGGAGGACTATGGCTACACCTTC
CASSFHREDYGYTF
>TRBJ2-3|NA|TRBV7-3|few
TGTGCCAGCAGCCACCCCCGGGGAAGCCGGTACACAGATACGCAGTATTTT
CASSHPRGSRYTDTQYF
>TRBJ2-5|TRBD2|TRBV7-4|many
TGTGCCAGCAGCTTCAGGGGACTAGCGGGGTTAGAGACCCAGTACTTC
CASSFRGLAGLETQYF
>TRBJ1-2|TRBD1|TRBV29-1|many
TGCAGCGTTGAGGGACAGGAGTATGGCTACACCTTC
CSVEGQEYGYTF
>TRBJ2-5|NA|TRBV6-5|many
TGTGCCAGCAGCCCCCTAGAGCGGGAAGAGACCCAGTACTTC
CASSPLEREETQYF
>TRBJ2-1|NA|TRBV12-3/TRBV12-4|NA
TGTGCCAGCAGCGTCTCGTTAGGGGTTACCTACAATGAGCAGTTCTTC
CASSVSLGVTYNEQFF
>TRBJ1-1|NA|TRBV12-3/TRBV12-4|many
TGTGCCAGCAGTTTGGGGGGCCGTCCGGGGGCAAACACTGAAGCTTTCTTT
CASSLGGRPGANTEAFF
>TRBJ1-1|TRBD1|TRBV12-3/TRBV12-4|many
TGTGCCAGCAGTGGACACAGGGGGGTGGAAATGAACACTGAAGCTTTCTTT
CASSGHRGVEMNTEAFF
>TRBJ2-1|TRBD2|TRBV6-5|many
TGTGCCAGCAGTTACTCGTTTGCGGGAGCTGGGTACAATGAGCAGTTCTTC
CASSYSFAGAGYNEQFF
>TRBJ1-2|NA|TRBV19|NA
TGTGCCAGTAGTATAGGGTCCAATGGCTACACCTTC
CASSIGSNGYTF
>TRBJ2-6|NA|TRBV27|many
TGTGCCAGCAGCTCTGGGGCCAACGTCCTGACTTTC
CASSSGANVLTF
>TRBJ1-3|NA|TRBV5-6|few
TGTGCCGGAGGTGTCGGGGGGATCTCTGGAAACACCATATATTTT
CAGGVGGISGNTIYF
>TRBJ1-1|NA|TRBV29-1|NA
TGCAGCGGAGACATAGTGGACACTGAAGCTTTCTTT
CSGDIVDTEAFF
>TRBJ2-2|NA|TRBV19|NA
TGTGCCAGTAGTATAGATCTGAGGAGGGAGGACACCGGGGAGCTGTTTTTT
CASSIDLRREDTGELFF
>TRBJ1-5|TRBD1|TRBV6-1|many
TGTGCCAGCAGTCCGGGACAGGGGAAGATGGTTGGAAATCAGCCCCAGCATTTT
CASSPGQGKMVGNQPQHF
>TRBJ2-1|NA|TRBV5-6|NA
TGTGCCAGCAGCCAGGGCGGGTCCGCCTACAATGAGCAGTTCTTC
CASSQGGSAYNEQFF
>TRBJ1-3|NA|TRBV7-7|many
TGTGCCTGGGGGGCTGGAAACACCATATATTTT
CAWGAGNTIYF
>TRBJ1-5|NA|TRBV27|few
TGTGCCAGCCGCACCCAAAATCAGCCCCAGCATTTT
CASRTQNQPQHF
>TRBJ1-4|NA|TRBV7-9|few
TGTGCCAGCAGCCAAAATAGGGGCGAGGCTAATGAAAAACTGTTTTTT
CASSQNRGEANEKLFF
>TRBJ2-1|NA|TRBV27|many
TGTGCCAGCAGTCCCTCTAGCGCCCGCTCCTACAATGAGCAGTTCTTC
CASSPSSARSYNEQFF
>TRBJ2-2|NA|TRBV7-3|NA
TGTGCCAGCAGCCCGTTAGCCTACTCCGGGGAGCTGTTTTTT
CASSPLAYSGELFF
>TRBJ2-1|NA|TRBV6-5|few
TGTGCCAGCAGATTCTGGGGGGAAGGATCCTACAATGAGCAGTTCTTC
CASRFWGEGSYNEQFF
>TRBJ2-1|TRBD2|TRBV27|many
TGTGCCAGCTCCTATTCGGGCGGGGGCTCCTACAATGAGCAGTTCTTC
CASSYSGGGSYNEQFF
>TRBJ2-7|NA|TRBV6-1|many
TGTGCCAGCCGGACCTACTACGAGCAGTACTTC
CASRTYYEQYF
>TRBJ2-7|NA|TRBV5-4|many
TGTGCCAGCAGCGAGCAGCCGCCCGCTTCCTACGAGCAGTACTTC
CASSEQPPASYEQYF
>TRBJ1-3|TRBD1|TRBV6-1|few
TGTGCCAGCAGGGGAACAGGGGGCGAAAAACCGGGAAACACCATATATTTT
CASRGTGGEKPGNTIYF
>TRBJ1-5|NA|TRBV27|NA
TGTGCCAGCAGTTATCGGGGCCGTAATCAGCCCCGGCATTTT
CASSYRGRNQPRHF
>TRBJ2-1|TRBD1|TRBV20-1|few
TGCAGTGCAAGGACAGGACAAAGCTCCTACAATGAGCAGTTCTTC
CSARTGQSSYNEQFF
>TRBJ1-2|NA|TRBV29-1|NA
TGCAGCGTAGAGGGTCGACATGGCTACACCTTC
CSVEGRHGYTF
>TRBJ1-4|NA|TRBV14|NA
TGTGCCAGCAGCCAAGAGGCGGGGGGCCGGAATGAAAAACTGTTTTTT
CASSQEAGGRNEKLFF
>TRBJ1-1|NA|TRBV7-9|many
TGTGCCAGCAGCATGGGGGGAACTGAAGCTTTCTTT
CASSMGGTEAFF
>TRBJ1-5|TRBD1|TRBV24-1|few
TGTGCCACCAGTGATCAGGACAGGGGCAATCAGCCCCAGCATTTT
CATSDQDRGNQPQHF